This is a list of T cell receptor beta chains from one sample in a study of blood T cell repertoires in COVID-19. Measured with immunoSEQ multiplex PCR; TCRdb has only the in-frame clones, and not every one. The sample comprises approximately 100,000 clones, 85% of which are singletons, and 1.5% to 2% rests with the top ten. Material for sequencing was peripheral blood. These receptors all come from an older woman with active or convalescent COVID-19. CDR3s include the opening cysteine and the closing phenylalanine or tryptophan. A D gene is named only where the DNA matches it firmly. Expanded clones are given a class, and other clones once, few, many or no size at all.

len: 13
abundance: NA
d_gene: TRBD1
j_gene: TRBJ1-2
v_gene: TRBV6-5
CDR3aa: CASSYGTGFAYTF
CDR3nt: TGTGCCAGCAGTTACGGGACAGGGTTTGCCTACACCTTC

len: 13
abundance: NA
d_gene: NA
j_gene: TRBJ2-7
v_gene: TRBV28
CDR3aa: CASRRGFSYEQYF
CDR3nt: TGTGCCAGCAGGAGGGGGTTCTCCTACGAGCAGTACTTC

len: 19
abundance: NA
d_gene: TRBD2
j_gene: TRBJ2-2
v_gene: TRBV10-3
CDR3aa: CAISESKASGGRYTGELFF
CDR3nt: TGTGCCATCAGTGAGTCGAAGGCTAGCGGGGGGCGTTACACCGGGGAGCTGTTTTTT

len: 21
abundance: NA
d_gene: NA
j_gene: TRBJ1-3
v_gene: TRBV23-1
CDR3aa: CASSQNYRQVFSGFSGNTIYF
CDR3nt: TGCGCCAGCAGTCAGAATTACAGACAGGTATTCTCCGGCTTCTCTGGAAACACCATATATTTT

len: 15
abundance: NA
d_gene: NA
j_gene: TRBJ1-6
v_gene: TRBV19
CDR3aa: CASSIQDSLNSPLHF
CDR3nt: TGTGCCAGTAGTATACAGGACAGTTTAAATTCACCCCTCCACTTT

len: 18
abundance: few
d_gene: NA
j_gene: TRBJ1-5
v_gene: TRBV7-7
CDR3aa: CASSPGSIGGYGNQPQHF
CDR3nt: TGTGCTAGCAGCCCCGGCAGTATAGGGGGATATGGCAATCAGCCCCAGCATTTT

len: 17
abundance: NA
d_gene: NA
j_gene: TRBJ1-1
v_gene: TRBV15
CDR3aa: CATSREPPGQMNTEAFF
CDR3nt: TGTGCCACCAGCAGGGAACCACCGGGACAAATGAACACTGAAGCTTTCTTT

len: 14
abundance: few
d_gene: TRBD2
j_gene: TRBJ2-5
v_gene: TRBV18
CDR3aa: CASSPDLGGRTQYF
CDR3nt: TGTGCCAGCTCACCGGATCTAGGCGGGAGGACCCAGTACTTC

len: 16
abundance: NA
d_gene: NA
j_gene: TRBJ2-1
v_gene: TRBV10-3
CDR3aa: CAISESQGGRGHEQFF
CDR3nt: TGTGCCATCAGTGAGTCGCAGGGGGGACGGGGGCATGAGCAGTTCTTC

len: 15
abundance: once
d_gene: TRBD1
j_gene: TRBJ2-7
v_gene: TRBV18
CDR3aa: CASSPRLQGEAEQYF
CDR3nt: TGTGCCAGCTCACCGCGATTACAGGGGGAGGCCGAGCAGTACTTC

len: 15
abundance: NA
d_gene: NA
j_gene: TRBJ2-5
v_gene: TRBV19
CDR3aa: CASNNRDGLKETQYF
CDR3nt: TGTGCCAGTAATAACAGGGACGGATTAAAAGAGACCCAGTACTTC

len: 15
abundance: NA
d_gene: TRBD1
j_gene: TRBJ1-2
v_gene: TRBV7-9
CDR3aa: CASSAGQTTSYGYTF
CDR3nt: TGTGCCAGCAGCGCGGGACAGACCACCTCCTATGGCTACACCTTC

len: 15
abundance: NA
d_gene: TRBD1
j_gene: TRBJ2-7
v_gene: TRBV18
CDR3aa: CASSVSGTGDYEQYF
CDR3nt: TGTGCCAGCTCAGTTTCCGGGACAGGGGATTACGAGCAGTACTTC

len: 15
abundance: NA
d_gene: NA
j_gene: TRBJ2-7
v_gene: TRBV18
CDR3aa: CASSPRTGLHYEQYF
CDR3nt: TGTGCCAGCTCACCTAGAACGGGACTCCACTACGAGCAGTACTTC

len: 15
abundance: NA
d_gene: NA
j_gene: TRBJ1-2
v_gene: TRBV15
CDR3aa: CATSRGGGDNYGYTF
CDR3nt: TGTGCCACCAGCAGAGGCGGGGGGGACAACTATGGCTACACCTTC

len: 17
abundance: NA
d_gene: NA
j_gene: TRBJ2-3
v_gene: TRBV7-2
CDR3aa: CASSSTGAGWGTDTQYF
CDR3nt: TGTGCCAGCAGCTCAACCGGGGCGGGGTGGGGGACAGATACGCAGTATTTT

len: 15
abundance: NA
d_gene: NA
j_gene: TRBJ2-3
v_gene: TRBV9
CDR3aa: CASSPRAGITDTQYF
CDR3nt: TGTGCCAGCAGCCCTCGGGCGGGAATCACAGATACGCAGTATTTT

len: 15
abundance: NA
d_gene: TRBD1
j_gene: TRBJ2-7
v_gene: TRBV11-2
CDR3aa: CASSFDRGTGLEQYF
CDR3nt: TGTGCCAGCAGCTTCGACAGGGGGACTGGGCTCGAGCAGTACTTC

len: 14
abundance: NA
d_gene: NA
j_gene: TRBJ2-1
v_gene: TRBV6-5
CDR3aa: CASRGQPSYNEQFF
CDR3nt: TGTGCCAGCAGAGGACAACCTTCCTACAATGAGCAGTTCTTC

len: 15
abundance: NA
d_gene: TRBD1
j_gene: TRBJ1-2
v_gene: TRBV9
CDR3aa: CASSARDRGTYGYTF
CDR3nt: TGTGCCAGCAGCGCACGGGACAGGGGCACCTATGGCTACACCTTC

len: 16
abundance: NA
d_gene: NA
j_gene: TRBJ2-3
v_gene: TRBV21-1
CDR3aa: CASSTTRGSPFHTQYF
CDR3nt: TGTGCCAGCAGCACTACCCGGGGGTCCCCCTTTCATACGCAGTATTTT

len: 13
abundance: NA
d_gene: NA
j_gene: TRBJ2-2
v_gene: TRBV28
CDR3aa: CASSAGNTGELFF
CDR3nt: TGTGCCAGCAGCGCAGGGAACACCGGGGAGCTGTTTTTT

len: 15
abundance: NA
d_gene: NA
j_gene: TRBJ1-4
v_gene: TRBV7-2
CDR3aa: CASSLRWGGSEKLFF
CDR3nt: TGTGCCAGCAGCTTACGTTGGGGGGGGAGTGAAAAACTGTTTTTT

len: 17
abundance: once
d_gene: TRBD1
j_gene: TRBJ2-7
v_gene: TRBV7-2
CDR3aa: CASSYALGQGSSYEQYF
CDR3nt: TGTGCCAGCAGTTACGCCCTCGGACAGGGCAGCTCCTACGAGCAGTACTTC

len: 14
abundance: NA
d_gene: NA
j_gene: TRBJ2-7
v_gene: TRBV6-5
CDR3aa: CASRPQGSSYEQYF
CDR3nt: TGTGCCAGCAGACCCCAGGGTAGCTCCTACGAGCAGTACTTC

len: 13
abundance: NA
d_gene: NA
j_gene: TRBJ1-4
v_gene: TRBV6-5
CDR3aa: CASSYRAGEKLFF
CDR3nt: TGTGCCAGCAGTTACCGGGCGGGTGAAAAACTGTTTTTT

len: 11
abundance: NA
d_gene: NA
j_gene: TRBJ2-1
v_gene: TRBV5-6
CDR3aa: CATSHGYEQFF
CDR3nt: TGTGCCACAAGCCACGGGTATGAGCAGTTCTTC

len: 11
abundance: NA
d_gene: NA
j_gene: TRBJ2-7
v_gene: TRBV7-9
CDR3aa: CASSFTYEQYF
CDR3nt: TGTGCCAGCAGCTTTACTTACGAGCAGTACTTC

len: 13
abundance: NA
d_gene: NA
j_gene: TRBJ2-3
v_gene: TRBV7-2
CDR3aa: CASSSQGEAAQYF
CDR3nt: TGTGCCAGCAGCTCCCAGGGGGAGGCGGCGCAGTATTTT

len: 15
abundance: NA
d_gene: TRBD2
j_gene: TRBJ2-5
v_gene: TRBV11-3
CDR3aa: CAGSPGGAPKETQYF
CDR3nt: TGTGCCGGCAGCCCGGGGGGGGCACCCAAAGAGACCCAGTACTTC

len: 14
abundance: once
d_gene: NA
j_gene: TRBJ2-5
v_gene: TRBV15
CDR3aa: CATSRGGAEETQYF
CDR3nt: TGTGCCACCAGCAGAGGGGGAGCCGAGGAGACCCAGTACTTC

len: 15
abundance: NA
d_gene: NA
j_gene: TRBJ1-4
v_gene: TRBV2
CDR3aa: CASSEMAATNEKLFF
CDR3nt: TGTGCCAGCAGTGAAATGGCAGCAACTAATGAAAAACTGTTTTTT

len: 14
abundance: NA
d_gene: NA
j_gene: TRBJ2-5
v_gene: TRBV18
CDR3aa: CASSPGQNQETQYF
CDR3nt: TGTGCCAGCTCACCGGGGCAGAACCAAGAGACCCAGTACTTC

len: 13
abundance: NA
d_gene: NA
j_gene: TRBJ2-3
v_gene: TRBV7-9
CDR3aa: CASSLTERDTQYF
CDR3nt: TGTGCCAGCAGCTTGACTGAACGAGATACGCAGTATTTT

len: 13
abundance: NA
d_gene: NA
j_gene: TRBJ1-3
v_gene: TRBV11-3
CDR3aa: CASSTGSGNTIYF
CDR3nt: TGTGCCAGCAGTACAGGCTCTGGAAACACCATATATTTT

len: 16
abundance: NA
d_gene: NA
j_gene: TRBJ2-2
v_gene: TRBV5-5
CDR3aa: CASNQLGGTNTGELFF
CDR3nt: TGTGCCAGCAATCAATTGGGGGGAACGAACACCGGGGAGCTGTTTTTT

len: 12
abundance: few
d_gene: NA
j_gene: TRBJ1-1
v_gene: TRBV19
CDR3aa: CASSSRGTEAFF
CDR3nt: TGTGCCAGTAGTAGCCGAGGCACTGAAGCTTTCTTT

len: 13
abundance: few
d_gene: TRBD1
j_gene: TRBJ1-1
v_gene: TRBV30
CDR3aa: CAWTGQGYTEAFF
CDR3nt: TGTGCCTGGACTGGACAGGGTTACACTGAAGCTTTCTTT

len: 14
abundance: NA
d_gene: TRBD1
j_gene: TRBJ2-5
v_gene: TRBV2
CDR3aa: CASQSGTGPETQYF
CDR3nt: TGTGCCAGCCAGTCCGGGACAGGGCCCGAGACCCAGTACTTC

len: 15
abundance: NA
d_gene: TRBD1
j_gene: TRBJ2-3
v_gene: TRBV5-1
CDR3aa: CASSPGTGGTDTQYF
CDR3nt: TGCGCCAGCAGCCCCGGGACAGGGGGCACAGATACGCAGTATTTT

len: 14
abundance: NA
d_gene: NA
j_gene: TRBJ2-1
v_gene: TRBV24-1
CDR3aa: CATSDFSAYNEQFF
CDR3nt: TGTGCCACCAGTGATTTCTCCGCCTACAATGAGCAGTTCTTC

len: 17
abundance: NA
d_gene: TRBD1
j_gene: TRBJ2-5
v_gene: TRBV9
CDR3aa: CASSVATGTGWGETQYF
CDR3nt: TGTGCCAGCAGCGTAGCTACCGGGACAGGGTGGGGGGAGACCCAGTACTTC

len: 17
abundance: few
d_gene: NA
j_gene: TRBJ1-3
v_gene: TRBV19
CDR3aa: CASSVSSGGYEGNTIYF
CDR3nt: TGTGCCAGTAGTGTCTCATCAGGAGGCTACGAAGGAAACACCATATATTTT

len: 15
abundance: NA
d_gene: TRBD1
j_gene: TRBJ1-4
v_gene: TRBV5-1
CDR3aa: CASSPTGGTNEKLFF
CDR3nt: TGCGCCAGCAGCCCAACAGGGGGGACTAATGAAAAACTGTTTTTT

len: 14
abundance: once
d_gene: NA
j_gene: TRBJ2-7
v_gene: TRBV3-1/TRBV3-2
CDR3aa: CASSQDGTTYEQYF
CDR3nt: TGTGCCAGCAGCCAAGACGGTACGACCTACGAGCAGTACTTC

len: 15
abundance: NA
d_gene: NA
j_gene: TRBJ1-1
v_gene: TRBV28
CDR3aa: CASSLYLEPNTEAFF
CDR3nt: TGTGCCAGCAGTTTATACTTAGAACCGAACACTGAAGCTTTCTTT